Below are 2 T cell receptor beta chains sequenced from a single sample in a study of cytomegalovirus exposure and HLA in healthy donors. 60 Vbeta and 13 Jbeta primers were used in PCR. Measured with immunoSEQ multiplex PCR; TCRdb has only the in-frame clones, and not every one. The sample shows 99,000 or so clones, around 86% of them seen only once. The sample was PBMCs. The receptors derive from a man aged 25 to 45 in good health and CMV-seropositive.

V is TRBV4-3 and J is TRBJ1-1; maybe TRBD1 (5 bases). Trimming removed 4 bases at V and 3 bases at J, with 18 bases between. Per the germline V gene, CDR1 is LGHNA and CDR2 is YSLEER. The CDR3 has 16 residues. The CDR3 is CASSPRSAGRHTEAFF. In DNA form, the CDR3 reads TGCGCCAGCAGCCCCCGGTCGGCGGGACGGCACACTGAAGCTTTCTTT.

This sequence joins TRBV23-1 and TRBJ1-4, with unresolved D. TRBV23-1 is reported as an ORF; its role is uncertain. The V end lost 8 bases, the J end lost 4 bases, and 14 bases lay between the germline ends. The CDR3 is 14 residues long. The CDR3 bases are TGCGCCAGCTGTACCCGGGTCTTTAATGAAAAACTGTTTTTT. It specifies CASCTRVFNEKLFF.